This paragraph reports one TCR beta chain. Its target is unknown. These data belong to a study of T cells in Graves' hyperthyroidism and ophthalmopathy. Study-level results: Separating ophthalmopathy from stable hyperthyroidism was achieved by a 13 V-J model. Among thyroid clonotypes expanded above 0.001, most also appeared in blood.

Among the patients, aged 18 to 65, hyperthyroidism was newly diagnosed and had lasted under 2 months. Blood was sampled at initial diagnosis of hyperthyroidism, prior to onset of any ophthalmopathy symptoms. Amplification yielded TCR beta CDR3 regions, with RNA transcripts as the source. Researchers ran a first-round RT-PCR on the TCR CDR3 using the HTBI primer set. TCRdb reprocessed the multiplex PCR reads via MiXCR and lists one record per CDR3 protein. The sample lists fewer than 900,000 distinct CDR3 sequences, around 19% occurring once. Trimming pared 3 bases from V and 6 bases from J, leaving 5 bases between. CDR3 size: 12 residues.

The chain is built from TRBV12-3 or TRBV12-4 and TRBJ2-2; no clear D gene. The specimen sequenced was blood. This clonotype originated in a woman aged 45 to 65 with Graves' hyperthyroidism that later progressed to Graves' ophthalmopathy. The CDR3 DNA is TGTGCCAGCAGTTTGGCCCCCGGGGAGCTGTTTTTT. Translated, it gives CASSLAPGELFF.